This T cell receptor beta chain derives from a study of blood T cell repertoires in COVID-19. This CDR3 comprises 18 residues. The J segment lost 6 bases and the V segment lost 0 bases, leaving 13 bases of the junction unmatched. Germline V gene sequence: CDR1 LGHDT, CDR2 YNNKEL (reference sequence). Authors' methods: The assay estimated nucleated cells by amplifying reference gene primers. The data were produced by immunoSEQ multiplex PCR, yet TCRdb's version contains in-frame clones alone and is incomplete. Clone size and the V and J calls come from that table; the DNA yielded D and trimming. The data hold about 120,000 clones, with over 80% observed a single time.

This sequence originates from a woman in her seventies with acute or convalescent COVID-19. The chain combines TRBV3-1 (or the pseudogene TRBV3-2) with TRBJ2-1; 8 bases are a match to TRBD2. The specimen was peripheral blood. In nucleotides, the CDR3 is TGTGCCAGCAGCCAAGAAGCACTAACCCTAGCGGGTTCCAATGAGCAGTTCTTC. Its protein product is CASSQEALTLAGSNEQFF.